This is a list of T cell receptor beta chains from one sample in a study of T cells in Graves' hyperthyroidism and ophthalmopathy. One entry per CDR3 protein results from TCRdb running MiXCR on the multiplex PCR reads. The sample has over 450,000 distinct CDR3 sequences, roughly 18% seen once. Sequencing was done on a sample of blood. These receptors were taken from a woman aged 18-29 years with Graves' ophthalmopathy. Each CDR3 is given with its conserved first and last residue.

J gene: TRBJ1-1; V gene: TRBV28; CDR3 protein: CASSLRQGPLGANTEAFF
J gene: TRBJ2-5; V gene: TRBV9; CDR3 protein: CASSPQRGGRLETQYF
J gene: TRBJ1-3; V gene: TRBV20-1; CDR3 protein: CSGRDSSSGNTIYF
J gene: TRBJ1-2; V gene: TRBV20-1; CDR3 protein: CSGDGTNGYTF
J gene: TRBJ2-3; V gene: TRBV7-9; CDR3 protein: CASSYRQRGVSTDTQYF
J gene: TRBJ1-1; V gene: TRBV5-5; CDR3 protein: CASSSWGAEAFF
J gene: TRBJ2-3; V gene: TRBV19; CDR3 protein: CASSTGTSGNTDTQYF
J gene: TRBJ2-7; V gene: TRBV12-3/TRBV12-4; CDR3 protein: CASRATGPGAAEQYF
J gene: TRBJ2-7; V gene: TRBV28; CDR3 protein: CASSLGHYEQYF
J gene: TRBJ2-5; V gene: TRBV9; CDR3 protein: CASSPSGERETQYF
J gene: TRBJ1-2; V gene: TRBV11-2; CDR3 protein: CASSHIGGKRGYGYTF
J gene: TRBJ2-3; V gene: TRBV5-1; CDR3 protein: CASSLRSSLDTQYF
J gene: TRBJ1-1; V gene: TRBV29-1; CDR3 protein: CSVDQTGRAEAFF
J gene: TRBJ2-2; V gene: TRBV29-1; CDR3 protein: CSVDLMNTGELFF
J gene: TRBJ2-2; V gene: TRBV19; CDR3 protein: CASSSGDRRTGELFF
J gene: TRBJ1-5; V gene: TRBV30; CDR3 protein: CAWSRQGNNQPQHF
J gene: TRBJ1-1; V gene: TRBV15; CDR3 protein: CATSRELQNTEAFF
J gene: TRBJ2-3; V gene: TRBV7-2; CDR3 protein: CASNVRGGDTDTQYF
J gene: TRBJ2-5; V gene: TRBV7-3; CDR3 protein: CASSFGLAGEQETQYF
J gene: TRBJ1-6; V gene: TRBV4-1; CDR3 protein: CASSPVSGTDNSPLHF
J gene: TRBJ1-1; V gene: TRBV10-3; CDR3 protein: CATTDRGLDMNTEAFF
J gene: TRBJ2-3; V gene: TRBV4-2; CDR3 protein: CASSLRQSGTDTQYF
J gene: TRBJ2-7; V gene: TRBV27; CDR3 protein: CVSPFFITTEYEQYF
J gene: TRBJ2-7; V gene: TRBV5-1; CDR3 protein: CASRLWGTAAYEQYF
J gene: TRBJ1-2; V gene: TRBV5-1; CDR3 protein: CASSRDRPVDGYTF
J gene: TRBJ1-2; V gene: TRBV6-2/TRBV6-3; CDR3 protein: CASSNRAYGYTF
J gene: TRBJ2-7; V gene: TRBV6-1; CDR3 protein: CASSEQNFSYEQYF
J gene: TRBJ2-1; V gene: TRBV18; CDR3 protein: CASFRDRSFNEQFF
J gene: TRBJ2-7; V gene: TRBV5-5; CDR3 protein: CASSLAGLESYEQYF
J gene: TRBJ2-7; V gene: TRBV7-3; CDR3 protein: CASSEGQGPHEQYF
J gene: TRBJ2-1; V gene: TRBV7-2; CDR3 protein: CASSFSGAGTRGINEQFF
J gene: TRBJ1-2; V gene: TRBV10-3; CDR3 protein: CAISDLGRQDYGYTF
J gene: TRBJ2-7; V gene: TRBV7-3; CDR3 protein: CASSLSQDSYEQYF
J gene: TRBJ2-3; V gene: TRBV12-3/TRBV12-4; CDR3 protein: CASSLAAGVSTDTQYF
J gene: TRBJ1-2; V gene: TRBV28; CDR3 protein: CASQGGDYGYTF
J gene: TRBJ1-1; V gene: TRBV27; CDR3 protein: CASSLGGEANTEAFF
J gene: TRBJ1-4; V gene: TRBV5-1; CDR3 protein: CASSLTGALEKLFF
J gene: TRBJ2-1; V gene: TRBV3-1; CDR3 protein: CASSHTGGLYNEQFF
J gene: TRBJ1-6; V gene: TRBV30; CDR3 protein: CAWRAGNDSPLHF
J gene: TRBJ2-7; V gene: TRBV7-2; CDR3 protein: CASSPYRDRDYEQYF
J gene: TRBJ1-1; V gene: TRBV6-1; CDR3 protein: CASSNGQGYTEAFF
J gene: TRBJ1-1; V gene: TRBV27; CDR3 protein: CASSLGTRGNTEAFF
J gene: TRBJ1-1; V gene: TRBV30; CDR3 protein: CAWSTYVFQGNTEAFF
J gene: TRBJ1-1; V gene: TRBV5-6; CDR3 protein: CASSPQGRDTEAFF